This TCR beta chain was documented in a study of blood T cell repertoires in COVID-19. The protocol was immunoSEQ multiplex PCR, while the TCRdb copy is restricted to in-frame clones and leaves out a portion. The sample includes 100,000 to 150,000 clones, 81% of them seen just once. The sequenced sample consisted of peripheral blood. The receptor's source is a man aged 25 to 45 with COVID-19, enrolled during active disease.

CDR3 residues: CASSGRDFSYNEQFF. CDR3 DNA sequence: TGTGCCAGTAGTGGAAGGGACTTCTCCTACAATGAGCAGTTCTTC. The chain links TRBV19 to TRBJ2-1; tentative D call: TRBD2 (6 bases). This CDR3 contains 15 residues. With 5 bases removed from V and 0 bases from J, the gap between germline ends came to 11 bases. Germline-derived CDR1 and CDR2 are LNHDA and SQIVND (reference sequence).